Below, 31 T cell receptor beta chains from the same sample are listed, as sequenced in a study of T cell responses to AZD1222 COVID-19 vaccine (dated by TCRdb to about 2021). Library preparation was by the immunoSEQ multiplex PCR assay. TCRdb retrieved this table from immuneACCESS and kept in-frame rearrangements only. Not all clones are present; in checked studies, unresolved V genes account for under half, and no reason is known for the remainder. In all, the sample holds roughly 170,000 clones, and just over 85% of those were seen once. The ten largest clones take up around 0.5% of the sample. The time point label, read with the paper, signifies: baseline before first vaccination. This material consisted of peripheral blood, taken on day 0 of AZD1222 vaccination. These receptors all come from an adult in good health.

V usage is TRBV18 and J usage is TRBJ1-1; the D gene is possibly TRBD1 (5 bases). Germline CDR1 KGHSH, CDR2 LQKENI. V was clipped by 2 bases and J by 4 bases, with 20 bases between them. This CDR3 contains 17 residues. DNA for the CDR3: TGTGCCAGCTCACCAAGCCACGTGAGGGGCGGAGGCACTGAAGCTTTCTTT. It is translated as CASSPSHVRGGGTEAFF.

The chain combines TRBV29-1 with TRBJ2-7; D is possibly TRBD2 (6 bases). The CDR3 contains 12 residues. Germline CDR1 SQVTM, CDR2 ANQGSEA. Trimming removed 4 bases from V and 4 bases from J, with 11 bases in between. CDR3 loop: CSVGEALYEQYF. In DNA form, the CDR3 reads TGCAGCGTTGGGGAGGCGCTGTACGAGCAGTACTTC.

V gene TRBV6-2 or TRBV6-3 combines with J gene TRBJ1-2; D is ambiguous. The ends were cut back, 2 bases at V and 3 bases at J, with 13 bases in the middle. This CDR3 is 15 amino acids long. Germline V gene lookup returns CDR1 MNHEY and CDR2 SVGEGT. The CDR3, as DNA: TGTGCCAGCAGTTACGGCCCTCAGATCGACTATGGCTACACCTTC. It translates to CASSYGPQIDYGYTF.

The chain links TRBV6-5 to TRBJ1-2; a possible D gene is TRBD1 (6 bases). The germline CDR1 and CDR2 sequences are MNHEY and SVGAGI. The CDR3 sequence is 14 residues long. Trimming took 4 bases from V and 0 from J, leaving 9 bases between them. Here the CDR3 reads CASSSRTANYGYTF. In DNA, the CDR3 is TGTGCCAGCAGTTCTCGGACAGCTAACTATGGCTACACCTTC.

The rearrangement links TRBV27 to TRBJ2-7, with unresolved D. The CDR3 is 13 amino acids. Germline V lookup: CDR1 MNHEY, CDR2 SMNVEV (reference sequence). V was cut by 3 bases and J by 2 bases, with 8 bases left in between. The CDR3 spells CASSLGETYEQYF. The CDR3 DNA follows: TGTGCCAGCAGTTTGGGCGAGACCTACGAGCAGTACTTC.

CDR3 in amino acids: CASSLGSGQETQYF. In DNA form, the CDR3 reads TGTGCCAGCAGCTTGGGTAGCGGTCAAGAGACCCAGTACTTC. J is TRBJ2-5 and V is TRBV5-4; TRBD2 is a possible D gene (6 bases). Germline lookup yields CDR1 SGHNT and CDR2 YYREEE (reference sequence). The germline V and J ends were trimmed by 0 bases and 2 bases, with 8 bases remaining between them. The length of the CDR3 is 14 residues.

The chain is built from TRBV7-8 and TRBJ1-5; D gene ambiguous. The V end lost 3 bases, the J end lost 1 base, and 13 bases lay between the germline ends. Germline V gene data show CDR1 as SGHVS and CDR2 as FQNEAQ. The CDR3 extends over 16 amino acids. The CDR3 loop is CASSFRDPGSNQPQHF. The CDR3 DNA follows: TGTGCCAGCAGCTTCCGAGACCCCGGGAGCAATCAGCCCCAGCATTTT.

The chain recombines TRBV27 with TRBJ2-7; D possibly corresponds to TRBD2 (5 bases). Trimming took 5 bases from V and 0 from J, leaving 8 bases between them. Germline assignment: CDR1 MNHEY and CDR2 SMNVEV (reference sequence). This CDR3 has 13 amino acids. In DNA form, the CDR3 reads TGTGCCAGCAGTGCCACTAGCTCCTACGAGCAGTACTTC. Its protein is CASSATSSYEQYF.

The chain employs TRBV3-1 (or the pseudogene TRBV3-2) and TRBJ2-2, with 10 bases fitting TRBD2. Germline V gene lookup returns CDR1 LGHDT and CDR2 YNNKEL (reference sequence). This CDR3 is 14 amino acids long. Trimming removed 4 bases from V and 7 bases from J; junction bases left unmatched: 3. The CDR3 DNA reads TGTGCCAGCAGCCCACTAGCGGGGAACGGGGAGCTGTTTTTT. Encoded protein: CASSPLAGNGELFF.

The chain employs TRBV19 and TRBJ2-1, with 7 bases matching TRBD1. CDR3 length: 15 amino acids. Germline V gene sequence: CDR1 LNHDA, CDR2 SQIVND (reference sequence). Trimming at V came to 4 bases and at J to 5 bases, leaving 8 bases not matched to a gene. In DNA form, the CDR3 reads TGTGCCAGTAGTACAACAGGGGATAGGAACAATGAGCAGTTCTTC. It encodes CASSTTGDRNNEQFF.

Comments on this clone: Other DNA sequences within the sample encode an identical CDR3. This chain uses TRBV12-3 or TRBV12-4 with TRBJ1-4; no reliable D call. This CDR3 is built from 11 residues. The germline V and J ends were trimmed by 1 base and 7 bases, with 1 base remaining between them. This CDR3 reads CASSLGEKLFF. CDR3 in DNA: TGTGCCAGCAGTTTAGGTGAAAAACTGTTTTTT.

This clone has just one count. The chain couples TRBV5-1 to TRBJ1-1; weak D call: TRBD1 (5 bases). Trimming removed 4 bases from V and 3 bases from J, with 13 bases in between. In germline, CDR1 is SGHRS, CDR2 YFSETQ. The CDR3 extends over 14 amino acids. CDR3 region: CASSRTGTYTEAFF. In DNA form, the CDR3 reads TGCGCCAGCAGCCGAACCGGGACCTACACTGAAGCTTTCTTT. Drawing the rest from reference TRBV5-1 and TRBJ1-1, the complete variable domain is KAGVTQTPRYLIKTRGQQVTLSCSPISGHRSVSWYQQTPGQGLQFLFEYFSETQRNKGNFPGRFSGRQFSNSRSEMNVSTLELGDSALYLCASSRTGTYTEAFFGQGTRLTVV.

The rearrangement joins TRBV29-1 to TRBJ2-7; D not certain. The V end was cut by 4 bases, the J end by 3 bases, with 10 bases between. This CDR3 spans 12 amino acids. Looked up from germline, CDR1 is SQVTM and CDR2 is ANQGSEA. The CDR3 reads CSVVSHHYEQYF. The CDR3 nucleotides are TGCAGCGTTGTTTCGCATCACTACGAGCAGTACTTC.

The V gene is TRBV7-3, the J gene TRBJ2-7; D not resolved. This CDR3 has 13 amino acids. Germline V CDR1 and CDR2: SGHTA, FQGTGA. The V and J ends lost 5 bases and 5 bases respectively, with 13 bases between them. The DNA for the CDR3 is TGTGCCAGCAGCCCGCATGGGCTGGACGAGCAGTACTTC. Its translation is CASSPHGLDEQYF.

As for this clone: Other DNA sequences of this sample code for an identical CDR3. CDR3 residues: CASSPSSGNTIYF. CDR3 bases: TGTGCCAGCTCACCCAGCTCTGGAAACACCATATATTTT. The chain links TRBV18 to TRBJ1-3; D gene uncertain. V dropped 3 bases and J dropped 0 bases, with 3 bases sitting between them. The germline gives CDR1 KGHSH, CDR2 LQKENI. This CDR3 comprises 13 residues. The full variable domain, completed using reference TRBV18 and TRBJ1-3, is NAGVMQNPRHLVRRRGQEARLRCSPMKGHSHVYWYRQLPEEGLKFMVYLQKENIIDESGMPKERFSAEFPKEGPSILRIQQVVRGDSAAYFCASSPSSGNTIYFGEGSWLTVV.

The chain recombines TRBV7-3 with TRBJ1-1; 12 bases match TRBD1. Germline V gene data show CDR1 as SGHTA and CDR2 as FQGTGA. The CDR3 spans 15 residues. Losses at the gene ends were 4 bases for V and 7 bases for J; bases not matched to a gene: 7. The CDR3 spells CASSWSGTGGDEAFF. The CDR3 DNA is TGTGCCAGCAGCTGGTCCGGGACAGGGGGCGATGAAGCTTTCTTT. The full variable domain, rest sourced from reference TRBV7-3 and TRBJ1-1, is GAGVSQTPSNKVTEKGKYVELRCDPISGHTALYWYRQSLGQGPEFLIYFQGTGAADDSGLPNDRFFAVRPEGSVSTLKIQRTERGDSAVYLCASSWSGTGGDEAFFGQGTRLTVV.

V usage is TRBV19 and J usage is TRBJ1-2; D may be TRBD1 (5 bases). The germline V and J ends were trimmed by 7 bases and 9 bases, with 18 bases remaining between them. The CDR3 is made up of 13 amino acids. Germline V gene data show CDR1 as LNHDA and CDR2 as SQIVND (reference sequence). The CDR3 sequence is CASTIVGAWSYTF. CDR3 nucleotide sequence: TGTGCCAGTACGATCGTTGGGGCTTGGAGCTACACCTTC.

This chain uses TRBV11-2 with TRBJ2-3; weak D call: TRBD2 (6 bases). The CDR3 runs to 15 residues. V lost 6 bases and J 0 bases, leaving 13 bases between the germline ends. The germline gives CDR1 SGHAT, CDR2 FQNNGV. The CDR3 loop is CASRLLASSTDTQYF. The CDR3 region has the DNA TGTGCCAGCAGGTTACTAGCTTCTAGCACAGATACGCAGTATTTT.

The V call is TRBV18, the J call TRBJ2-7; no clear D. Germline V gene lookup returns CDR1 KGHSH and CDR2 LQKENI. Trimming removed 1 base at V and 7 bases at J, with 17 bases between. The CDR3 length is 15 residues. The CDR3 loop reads CASSPQDPGYWEQYF. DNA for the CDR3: TGTGCCAGCTCACCACAGGACCCCGGATATTGGGAGCAGTACTTC.

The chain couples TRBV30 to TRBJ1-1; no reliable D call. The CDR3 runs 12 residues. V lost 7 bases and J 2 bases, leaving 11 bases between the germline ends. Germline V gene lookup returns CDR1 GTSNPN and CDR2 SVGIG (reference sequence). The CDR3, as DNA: TGTGCCTCAGACACTATTAACACTGAAGCTTTCTTT. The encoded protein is CASDTINTEAFF.

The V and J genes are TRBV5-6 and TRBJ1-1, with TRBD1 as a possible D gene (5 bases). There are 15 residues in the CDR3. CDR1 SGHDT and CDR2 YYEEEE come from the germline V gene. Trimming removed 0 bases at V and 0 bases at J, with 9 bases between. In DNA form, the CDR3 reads TGTGCCAGCAGCTTGGGGGGCCCAATGAACACTGAAGCTTTCTTT. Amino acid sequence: CASSLGGPMNTEAFF.

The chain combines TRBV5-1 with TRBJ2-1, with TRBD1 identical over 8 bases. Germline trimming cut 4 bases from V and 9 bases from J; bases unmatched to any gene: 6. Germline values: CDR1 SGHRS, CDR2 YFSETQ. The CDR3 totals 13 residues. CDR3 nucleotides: TGCGCCAGCAGCATGACAGGGGTTGGTGAGCAGTTCTTC. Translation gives CASSMTGVGEQFF.

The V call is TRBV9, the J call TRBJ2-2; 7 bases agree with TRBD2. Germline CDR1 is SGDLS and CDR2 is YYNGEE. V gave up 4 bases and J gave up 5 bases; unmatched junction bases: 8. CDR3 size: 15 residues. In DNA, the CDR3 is TGTGCCAGCAGCCCAACTAGCGAGAGGACCGGGGAGCTGTTTTTT. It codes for CASSPTSERTGELFF.

The CDR3 DNA sequence: TGTGCCAGCAGAGGGACTAGCGGGGGGGCCGTAGCAGATACGCAGTATTTT. The encoded protein is CASRGTSGGAVADTQYF. The rearrangement joins TRBV7-3 to TRBJ2-3, with 16 bases that match TRBD2. CDR1 and CDR2 from the germline V gene are SGHTA and FQGTGA. V lost 6 bases to trimming and J lost 4 bases; unmatched junction nucleotides: 7. The CDR3 sequence is 17 residues long.

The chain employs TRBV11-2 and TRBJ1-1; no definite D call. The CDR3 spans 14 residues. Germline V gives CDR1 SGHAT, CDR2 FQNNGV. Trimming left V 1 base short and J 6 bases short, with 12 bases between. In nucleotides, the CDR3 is TGTGCCAGCAGCTTAGTAGGGATACGGGCTGAAGCTTTCTTT. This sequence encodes CASSLVGIRAEAFF.

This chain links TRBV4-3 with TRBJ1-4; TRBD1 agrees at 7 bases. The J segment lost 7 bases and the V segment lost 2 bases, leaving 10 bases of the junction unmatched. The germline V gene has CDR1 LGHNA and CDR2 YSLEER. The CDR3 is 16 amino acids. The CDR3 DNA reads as TGCGCCAGCAGCCAATTTACGACAGGGATTGGTGAAAAACTGTTTTTT. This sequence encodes CASSQFTTGIGEKLFF.

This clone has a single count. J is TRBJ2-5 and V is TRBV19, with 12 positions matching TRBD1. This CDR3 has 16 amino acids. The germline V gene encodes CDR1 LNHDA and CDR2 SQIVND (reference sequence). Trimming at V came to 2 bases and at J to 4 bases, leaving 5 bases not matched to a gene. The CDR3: CASSITGTGGLETQYF. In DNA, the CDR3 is TGTGCCAGTAGTATAACCGGGACAGGGGGCTTAGAGACCCAGTACTTC. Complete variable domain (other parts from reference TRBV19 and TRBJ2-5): DGGITQSPKYLFRKEGQNVTLSCEQNLNHDAMYWYRQDPGQGLRLIYYSQIVNDFQKGDIAEGYSVSREKKESFPLTVTSAQKNPTAFYLCASSITGTGGLETQYFGPGTRLLVL.

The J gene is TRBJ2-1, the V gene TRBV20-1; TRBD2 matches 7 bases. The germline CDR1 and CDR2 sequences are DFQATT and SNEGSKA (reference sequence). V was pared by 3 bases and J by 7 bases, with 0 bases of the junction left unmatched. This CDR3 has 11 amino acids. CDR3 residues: CSASGGNEQFF. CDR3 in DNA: TGCAGTGCTAGCGGGGGGAATGAGCAGTTCTTC.

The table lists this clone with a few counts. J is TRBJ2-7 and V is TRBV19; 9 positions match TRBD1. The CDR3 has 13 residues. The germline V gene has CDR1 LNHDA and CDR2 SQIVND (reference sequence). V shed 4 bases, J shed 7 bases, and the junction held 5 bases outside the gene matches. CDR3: CASSKQGAREQYF. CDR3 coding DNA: TGTGCCAGTAGTAAACAGGGGGCGAGGGAGCAGTACTTC.

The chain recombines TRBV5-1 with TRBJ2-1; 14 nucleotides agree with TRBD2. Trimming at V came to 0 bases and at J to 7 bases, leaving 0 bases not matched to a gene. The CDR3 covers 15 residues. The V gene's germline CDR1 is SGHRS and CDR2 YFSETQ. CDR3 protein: CASSLGLAGGNEQFF. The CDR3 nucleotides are TGCGCCAGCAGCTTGGGACTAGCGGGAGGGAATGAGCAGTTCTTC. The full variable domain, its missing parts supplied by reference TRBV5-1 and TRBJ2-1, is KAGVTQTPRYLIKTRGQQVTLSCSPISGHRSVSWYQQTPGQGLQFLFEYFSETQRNKGNFPGRFSGRQFSNSRSEMNVSTLELGDSALYLCASSLGLAGGNEQFFGPGTRLTVL.

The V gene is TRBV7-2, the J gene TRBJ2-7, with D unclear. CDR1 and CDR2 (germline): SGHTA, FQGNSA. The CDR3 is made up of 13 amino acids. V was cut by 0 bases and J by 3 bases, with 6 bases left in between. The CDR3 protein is CASSLAGNYEQYF. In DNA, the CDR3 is TGTGCCAGCAGCTTAGCGGGGAACTACGAGCAGTACTTC.